One and the same sample provided the 6 T cell receptor beta chains below, sequenced in a study of graft-versus-host responses after intestinal transplantation. The data were produced by immunoSEQ multiplex PCR, yet TCRdb's version contains in-frame clones alone and is incomplete. The repertoire holds around 87,000 clones, with 85% to 95% as singletons. Which antigens these TCRs recognize remains unknown. The source was unstimulated CD8+ T cells sorted from spleen or lymph node cells, collected before transplant. These receptors all stem from a human donor who was the organ donor for an intestinal transplant.

This clone was seen just once. The rearrangement links TRBV27 to TRBJ1-5; 7 bases agree with TRBD1. CDR1 MNHEY and CDR2 SMNVEV come from the germline V gene (reference sequence). The CDR3 has 16 amino acids. The J segment lost 2 bases and the V segment lost 2 bases, leaving 6 bases of the junction unmatched. The DNA for the CDR3 is TGTGCCAGCAGTTTAGTAGGGGGCGGCGGCAATCAGCCCCAGCATTTT. This codes for CASSLVGGGGNQPQHF.

This rearrangement joins TRBV7-3 to TRBJ2-1; 8 bases line up with TRBD2. The V and J ends lost 8 bases and 7 bases, in that order; junction bases with no gene match: 13. Germline CDR1 and CDR2: SGHTA and FQGTGA. CDR3 length: 15 residues. The CDR3 sequence is CASGQDGGGVNEQFF. The CDR3 DNA sequence: TGTGCCAGCGGCCAAGACGGGGGGGGTGTTAATGAGCAGTTCTTC.

The V gene is TRBV6-5, the J gene TRBJ2-5; the D gene is possibly TRBD2 (5 bases). The CDR3 totals 13 residues. Germline CDR1 and CDR2: MNHEY and SVGAGI. The germline V and J ends were trimmed by 4 bases and 5 bases, with 11 bases remaining between them. The CDR3 protein is CASSSWSGETQYF. The DNA of the CDR3 is TGTGCCAGCAGTTCCTGGTCGGGGGAGACCCAGTACTTC.

The chain is built from TRBV19 and TRBJ2-2; the D gene is possibly TRBD1 (6 bases). The CDR3 extends over 18 amino acids. The V and J ends lost 4 bases and 3 bases respectively, with 21 bases between them. Germline V lookup: CDR1 LNHDA, CDR2 SQIVND (reference sequence). The CDR3 DNA reads as TGTGCCAGTAGTAACAACAGCCCCGGGACACTAGACACCGGGGAGCTGTTTTTT. This encodes CASSNNSPGTLDTGELFF.

As to this clone: The same CDR3 can be traced to other DNA sequences in this sample. The genes are TRBV7-9 and TRBJ2-4; a weak D match, TRBD2 (5 bases). Looked up from germline, CDR1 is SEHNR and CDR2 is FQNEAQ (reference sequence). The V and J ends lost 5 bases and 0 bases respectively, with 14 bases between them. The CDR3 runs 16 residues. Written as DNA, the CDR3 is TGTGCCAGCAGCGACTGGGCGGGTTTAGCCAAAAACATTCAGTACTTC. This codes for CASSDWAGLAKNIQYF.

This clone was counted a few times. The CDR3 DNA reads TGTGCCAGCAGCTTAGCGCCAGGGGACACTGAAGCTTTCTTT. Translated, it gives CASSLAPGDTEAFF. The chain combines TRBV7-8 with TRBJ1-1, with D perhaps TRBD1 (6 bases). Germline lookup yields CDR1 SGHVS and CDR2 FQNEAQ. V was shortened by 0 bases and J by 3 bases, with 8 bases between the two germline ends. This CDR3 contains 14 residues.